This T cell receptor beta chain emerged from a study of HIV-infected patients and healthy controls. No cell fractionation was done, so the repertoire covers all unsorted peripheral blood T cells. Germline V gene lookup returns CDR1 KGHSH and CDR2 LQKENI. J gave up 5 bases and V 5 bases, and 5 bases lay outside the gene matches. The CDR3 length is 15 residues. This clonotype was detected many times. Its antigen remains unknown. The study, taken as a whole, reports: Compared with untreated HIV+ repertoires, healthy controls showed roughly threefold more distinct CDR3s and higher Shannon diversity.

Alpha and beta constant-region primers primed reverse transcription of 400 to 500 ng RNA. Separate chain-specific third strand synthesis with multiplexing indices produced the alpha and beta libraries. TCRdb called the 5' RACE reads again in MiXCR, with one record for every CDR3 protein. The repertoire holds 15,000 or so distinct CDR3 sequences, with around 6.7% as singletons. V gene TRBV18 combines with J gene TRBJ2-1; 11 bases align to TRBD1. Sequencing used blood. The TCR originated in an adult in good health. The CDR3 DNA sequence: TGTGCCAGCTCATACCGGGACAGGGGGAACAATGAGCAGTTCTTC. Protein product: CASSYRDRGNNEQFF. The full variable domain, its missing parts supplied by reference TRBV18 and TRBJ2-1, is NAGVMQNPRHLVRRRGQEARLRCSPMKGHSHVYWYRQLPEEGLKFMVYLQKENIIDESGMPKERFSAEFPKEGPSILRIQQVVRGDSAAYFCASSYRDRGNNEQFFGPGTRLTVL.